This T cell receptor (beta chain) is drawn from a study of a mutant IDH1 vaccine in newly diagnosed glioma (dated by TCRdb to about 2021). About the full investigation: Vaccination was initiated 4-6 weeks after radiotherapy alone, or concurrently with temozolomide cycles in the chemotherapy-containing groups. Of the approximately 34 treated patients, about 62% were male and approximately 38% were female, and a mean age of roughly 37 years was recorded. Prior to enrollment, standard therapy consisting of radiotherapy alone, temozolomide alone, or radiochemotherapy with temozolomide had been administered to patients, with the combination being received by most patients. The week-35 safety follow-up took place at visit V12, and the week-47 end of study took place at visit V13. Peripheral blood was drawn at six visits: V03 (baseline), V05, V07, V10, V12 and V13. For exploratory analyses, 25 treated patients had longitudinal TCRB deep sequencing done wherever samples were available.

The library relied on the immunoSEQ multiplex PCR assay. Following the manufacturer's protocol, the hsTCRB Kit was used to amplify rearranged TCR beta chain sequences. An Illumina MiSeq was used to sequence the TCRB libraries. Regarding the original processing steps: The kit vendor's proprietary platform handled demultiplexing, trimming and gene mapping. TCRdb obtained this table from immuneACCESS and retained in-frame rearrangements with V and J assigned. These tables miss some clones; where compared with another copy, unresolved V genes account for less than half of the shortfall, and the remainder is unexplained. V, J and clone size were drawn from that table, and D and trimming were deduced from the DNA. A total of approximately 50,000 clones appear in this sample, approximately 80% of them only once. Over 4.5% of the sample is held by the ten biggest clonotypes. What this sample's time point label stands for: week 47, end of study. A 20-mer mutant IDH1 peptide at 300 micrograms in Montanide made up each vaccine dose, which was injected subcutaneously together with topical imiquimod. Across visits V03 through V10, patients got a total of eight vaccinations, given in weeks 1, 3, 5, 7, 11, 15, 19 and 23. Newly diagnosed WHO grade 3 or 4 IDH1-mutant astrocytomas showing loss of nuclear ATRX were present in the donors. The samples were drawn from NOA16, a multicentre, single-arm, open-label phase I trial in Germany that tested a mutant IDH1 peptide vaccine in humans for the first time. Genomic DNA for TCRB sequencing was isolated from EDTA blood with the DNeasy Blood and Tissue Kit.

Regarding this clone: The specificity of this receptor is unknown. Base qualities are not provided; no much larger clone lies one nucleotide away.

Here is what the overall study found, with its caveats: Pseudoprogression seemed to be unrelated to changes in the top peripheral T cell clonotypes found by TCRB sequencing. Selection of PBMC samples for TCRB deep sequencing was based on availability. According to the authors, sample limitations meant that analyses of patient blood samples could not be reproduced. Immune responses induced by the vaccine were seen in 90% to 95% of patients across multiple MHC alleles.

This clonotype was obtained from a middle-aged woman with glioma. Some clones in this sample may be carry-over from other donors' samples. Sequenced material: PBMCs, taken from a glioma patient whose treatment included an IDH1 peptide vaccine.

CDR3 reads: CASSLEGKSYEQYF. The DNA sequence is TGTGCCAGCAGCTTAGAAGGAAAGTCCTACGAGCAGTACTTC. The chain links TRBV7-9 with TRBJ2-7; no D gene can be assigned with confidence. The trim is 1 base for V and 1 base for J, with a gap of 8 bases between the germline ends. The CDR3 holds 14 amino acids from the cysteine to the phenylalanine. Only the CDR3 DNA is retained, 42 bases long and in frame from the first base. The germline V gene (reference sequence) yields SEHNR for CDR1 and FQNEAQ for CDR2.